This TCR beta chain was identified during a study of T cells after yellow fever vaccination. Regarding the study as a whole: The secondary response was weaker, and its peak arrived faster, on day 5 versus 15. Most clones from primary vaccination resurfaced after the booster (about 96% CD4, around 90% CD8). Some clonotypes, a small share, were shared between CD4 and CD8 compartments.

The length of the CDR3 is 16 residues. From germline, CDR1 is SNHLY and CDR2 FYNNEI. V trimming: 6 bases; J trimming: 3 bases; junction bases outside the gene matches: 11. TCRdb processed the 5' RACE reads anew with MiXCR; each CDR3 protein has one entry. The sample includes approximately 250,000 distinct CDR3 sequences, roughly 6.8% of them seen just once. Regarding this clonotype: The target antigen is unknown.

Material: CD4+ T cells sorted from PBMCs, obtained on the day of the yellow fever booster vaccination. This TCR derives from a young man who received the YFV17D yellow fever vaccine. The V call is TRBV2, the J call TRBJ2-7; 10 bases agree with TRBD1. The CDR3 is CASRPPTGTGDYEQYF. The CDR3 region has the DNA TGTGCCAGCAGGCCCCCAACCGGGACAGGGGACTACGAGCAGTACTTC.